Below, one T cell receptor beta chain is given with its context. Its antigen is undetermined. TCRdb re-called the 5' RACE reads with MiXCR, one entry per CDR3 protein. This repertoire shows approximately 580,000 distinct CDR3 sequences, about 15% found once; its top ten account for 17%. This record belongs to a study of T cells after yellow fever vaccination. General study findings and limits: A small share of clonotypes appeared in both CD4 and CD8 compartments. At 95% to 97% for CD4 and approximately 88% for CD8, most primary-vaccination clones showed up again after the booster.

The CDR3 extends over 16 amino acids. Germline V gives CDR1 SEHNR, CDR2 FQNEAQ (reference sequence). Trimming left V 2 bases short and J 5 bases short, with 18 bases between. Sequenced here: PBMCs, sampled about 5 days after the first yellow fever vaccination. The V and J genes are TRBV7-9 and TRBJ2-5; D is possibly TRBD2 (5 bases). The sequence was collected from a man between 18 and 35 years old who received the YFV17D yellow fever vaccine. DNA of the CDR3: TGTGCCAGCAGCTTACCTTTGGTCCGGGGTAAGGAGACCCAGTACTTC. Its protein product is CASSLPLVRGKETQYF.